This T cell receptor (beta chain) appears in the sequencing data of a study of follicular helper T cells after annual influenza vaccination. Study-wide background: Days 0, 7 and 28 post-vaccination were the blood draw times. Some donors were sampled over the 2013-2014, 2014-2015 and 2015-2016 vaccinations.

Germline lookup yields CDR1 SEHNR and CDR2 FQNEAQ (reference sequence). V lost 7 bases and J lost 2, with 27 bases in between. The CDR3 is 19 residues long. The time point was: 2014-2015 season, 7 days after vaccination. The protocol was immunoSEQ multiplex PCR, while the TCRdb copy is restricted to in-frame clones and leaves out a portion. Among some 9,800 clones, around four fifths were seen once, and the ten largest hold 0.3% to 0.35%. The input for sequencing was CXCR5- memory CD4+ T cells sorted from blood, taken 7 days after influenza vaccination. The rearrangement links TRBV7-9 to TRBJ1-3; D gene uncertain. The sequence was collected from an adult who received the influenza vaccine. The CDR3 coding sequence is TGTGCCAGCACCCCTCTGGACCTCAGGAGGTCGTCAACTGGAAACACCATATATTTT. Translating gives CASTPLDLRRSSTGNTIYF.